This entry describes one TCR beta chain. What it recognizes is unknown. These data come from a study of T cell responses to AZD1222 COVID-19 vaccine. Whole-study findings and limits: Nearly half of spike-specific TCRs reportedly go after variant regions that carry no mutations. Along spike, vaccine-associated CD4 TCRs were found throughout, with dominance at 160-218 and 743-854.

Trimming took off 7 bases at V and 0 bases at J, with 4 bases between the two ends. This CDR3 has 12 amino acids. The germline gives CDR1 WNHNN, CDR2 SYGVQD (reference sequence). Assay: immunoSEQ multiplex PCR; the TCRdb copy retains only in-frame clones and omits some. The table records about 180,000 clones, 85% to 95% of them present only once. The specimen was peripheral blood, collected on day 0 of AZD1222 vaccination. This receptor was identified in an adult in good health. This chain uses TRBV10-1 with TRBJ1-3; D is ambiguous. As DNA, the CDR3 is TGCGCCAGCAAGAGCTCTGGAAACACCATATATTTT. Translation: CASKSSGNTIYF.